This TCR beta chain was identified during a study of T cells after yellow fever vaccination. Study overall: Researchers used SMART-Seq v4 Ultra Low Input to prepare fractions that had low cell numbers.

General study results and limits: FACS-sorted repertoires could contain abundant clonotypes contaminating from the bulk population. Although most clonotypes did not, a small share appeared in both CD4 and CD8 compartments.

5'RACE template switching generated TCR cDNA, adding a universal primer site and UMIs. Via MiXCR, TCRdb re-called the 5' RACE reads, giving one row per CDR3 protein. The sample consists of more than 95,000 distinct CDR3 sequences, 8% to 10% of them appearing once. Per germline, CDR1 SGHKS and CDR2 YYEKEE (reference sequence). This CDR3 comprises 15 residues. V shed 2 bases and J shed 6 bases, with 17 bases lying between them. This clonotype was detected ten times or more. Its target is unknown. The material sequenced was CD8+ T cells sorted from PBMCs, taken on the day of the yellow fever booster vaccination. This sequence was found in a man between 18 and 29 years old who received the YFV17D yellow fever vaccine. The J gene is TRBJ1-2, the V gene TRBV5-5, with D perhaps TRBD1 (6 bases). The CDR3 DNA sequence: TGTGCCAGCAGCTTCTACGGGGGGCTGGTGGATGGCTACACCTTC. Encoded protein: CASSFYGGLVDGYTF.